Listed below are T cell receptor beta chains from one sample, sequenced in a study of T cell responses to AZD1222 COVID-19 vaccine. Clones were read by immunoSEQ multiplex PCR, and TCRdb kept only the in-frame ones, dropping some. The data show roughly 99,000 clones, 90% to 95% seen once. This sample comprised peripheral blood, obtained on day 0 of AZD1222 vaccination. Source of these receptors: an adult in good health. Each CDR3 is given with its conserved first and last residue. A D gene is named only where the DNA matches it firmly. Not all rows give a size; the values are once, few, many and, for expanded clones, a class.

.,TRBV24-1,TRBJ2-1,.,TGTGCCACCAGTGATTTCCAAACGGCGGTAGCGAGGAACTACAATGAGCAGTTCTTC,CATSDFQTAVARNYNEQFF
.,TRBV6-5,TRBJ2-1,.,TGTGCCAGCAAAAATACAGGCGTTTCCTACAATGAGCAGTTCTTC,CASKNTGVSYNEQFF
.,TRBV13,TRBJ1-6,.,TGTGCCAGCAGACCCGGAAGGGGGGTGGATAATTCACCCCTCCACTTT,CASRPGRGVDNSPLHF
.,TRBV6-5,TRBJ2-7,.,TGTGCCAGCAGCTACACCGGGCCGTCAGGCTACGAGCAGTACTTC,CASSYTGPSGYEQYF
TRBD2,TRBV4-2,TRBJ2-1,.,TGTGCCAGCAGCCAAGCCTTTCTAGCGGGGGACAACAATGAGCAGTTCTTC,CASSQAFLAGDNNEQFF
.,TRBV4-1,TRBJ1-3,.,TGCGCCAGCAGCCAACAAGACTCTGGAAACACCATATATTTT,CASSQQDSGNTIYF
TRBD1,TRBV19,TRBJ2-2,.,TGTGCCAGTAGTATCCGGACAGGAGCGAACACCGGGGAGCTGTTTTTT,CASSIRTGANTGELFF
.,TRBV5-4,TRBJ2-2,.,TGTGCCAGCAGCTTGGATATAGGAAACACCGGGGAGCTGTTTTTT,CASSLDIGNTGELFF
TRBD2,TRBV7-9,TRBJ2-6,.,TGTGCCAGCAGCCTACAGACTAGCGGCAGCTCTGGGGCCAACGTCCTGACTTTC,CASSLQTSGSSGANVLTF
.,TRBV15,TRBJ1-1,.,TGTGCCACCAGGCGTGGTCCGAACACTGAAGCTTTCTTT,CATRRGPNTEAFF
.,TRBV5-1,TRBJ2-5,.,TGCGCCAGCAGCTTGTACACTGCTAAGGAGACCCAGTACTTC,CASSLYTAKETQYF
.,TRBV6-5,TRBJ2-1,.,TGTGCCAGCAGCCATGACTACAATGAGCAGTTCTTC,CASSHDYNEQFF
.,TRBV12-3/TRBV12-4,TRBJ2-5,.,TGTGCCATCACGGGACTCAAAGAGACCCAGTACTTC,CAITGLKETQYF
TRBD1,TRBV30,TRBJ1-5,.,TGTGCCTGGAACCACCCCGGGACAGGGGTACATTTT,CAWNHPGTGVHF
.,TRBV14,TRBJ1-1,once,TGTGCCAGCAGCCAAGAATTTGAAGGGTTAAACACTGAAGCTTTCTTT,CASSQEFEGLNTEAFF
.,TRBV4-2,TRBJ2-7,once,TGTGCCAGCAGCCGACTCCACGAGGGGGTTGTTATGTCCTACGAGCAGTACTTC,CASSRLHEGVVMSYEQYF
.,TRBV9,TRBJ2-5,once,TGTGCCAGCAGCCGGGTGGGGGTTCAAGAGACCCAGTACTTC,CASSRVGVQETQYF
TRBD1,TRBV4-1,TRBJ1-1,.,TGCGCCAGCAGCCCTACAGGGGGGTACACTGAAGCTTTCTTT,CASSPTGGYTEAFF
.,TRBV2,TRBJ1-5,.,TGTGCCAGCAGTCCACACCTAAATCAGCCCCAGCATTTT,CASSPHLNQPQHF
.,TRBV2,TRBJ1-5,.,TGTGCCAGCAGTGGTCGGGAGGGAAGCAATCAGCCCCAGCATTTT,CASSGREGSNQPQHF
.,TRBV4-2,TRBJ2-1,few,TGTGCCAGCAGCCAAAATCTGGAGGGTCACAATGAGCAGTTCTTC,CASSQNLEGHNEQFF
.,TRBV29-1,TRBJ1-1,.,TGCAGCGCCAACATAAACACTGAAGCTTTCTTT,CSANINTEAFF
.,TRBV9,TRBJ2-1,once,TGTGCCAGCAGCGTAGGCCAACAGGGGAGGAATGAGCAGTTCTTC,CASSVGQQGRNEQFF
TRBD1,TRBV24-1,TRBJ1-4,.,TGTGCCACCAGTGATCGCTCTCGGACAGGGGGCTCTGAAAAACTGTTTTTT,CATSDRSRTGGSEKLFF
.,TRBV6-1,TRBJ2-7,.,TGTGCCAGCAGTGAAGCGATAGTTTACGAGCAGTACTTC,CASSEAIVYEQYF
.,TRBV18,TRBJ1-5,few,TGTGCCAGCTCACCTATGGGTAGCAATCAGCCCCAGCATTTT,CASSPMGSNQPQHF
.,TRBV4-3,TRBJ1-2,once,TGCGCCAGCAGCCGGACTGCTAACTATGGCTACACCTTC,CASSRTANYGYTF
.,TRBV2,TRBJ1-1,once,TGTGCCAGCAGTCAGGATGCGAACACTGAAGCTTTCTTT,CASSQDANTEAFF
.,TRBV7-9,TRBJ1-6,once,TGTGCCAGCAGCCCGGGACCTCATTCACCCCTCCACTTT,CASSPGPHSPLHF
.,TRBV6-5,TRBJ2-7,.,TGTGCCAGCAGTTATACGGTAGGGCCCTACGAGCAGTACTTC,CASSYTVGPYEQYF
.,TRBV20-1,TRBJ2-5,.,TGCAGTGCTAAAGAGGGTGAGACCCAGTACTTC,CSAKEGETQYF
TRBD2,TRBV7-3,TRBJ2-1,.,TGTGCCAGCAGTCTCCTAGCGGGGGGGTACAATGAGCAGTTCTTC,CASSLLAGGYNEQFF
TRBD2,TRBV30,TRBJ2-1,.,TGTGCCTGGAGCGAAGGGCTAGCGGGGGGCTCGGCAGGGTTCTTC,CAWSEGLAGGSAGFF
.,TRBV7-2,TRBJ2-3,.,TGTGCCAGCAGCTTAACTGGACCCACAGATACGCAGTATTTT,CASSLTGPTDTQYF
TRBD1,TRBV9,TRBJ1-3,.,TGTGCCAGCAGCTTAGCTACTCAGGGGGATCACTCTGGAAACACCATATATTTT,CASSLATQGDHSGNTIYF
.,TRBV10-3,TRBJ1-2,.,TGTGCCATCAGTGATCCAAACAGACTGGACGGTATCTCCGTCTATGGCTACACCTTC,CAISDPNRLDGISVYGYTF
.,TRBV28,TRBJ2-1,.,TGTGCCATCGGGGCCCTGACACGAGGGGCGTATCCCGTGGATGAGCAGTTCTTC,CAIGALTRGAYPVDEQFF
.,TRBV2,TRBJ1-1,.,TGTGCCAGCATCCTAGAGGTGAACACTGAAGCTTTCTTT,CASILEVNTEAFF
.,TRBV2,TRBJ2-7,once,TGTGCCAGCAGAGACGGATTGTACGAGCAGTACTTC,CASRDGLYEQYF
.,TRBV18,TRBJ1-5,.,TGTGCCAGCTCACCCGGAGGCCAGCCCCAGCATTTT,CASSPGGQPQHF
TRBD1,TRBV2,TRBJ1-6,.,TGTGCCAGCCACCCGGGACAGGGGCCTTCACCCCTCCACTTT,CASHPGQGPSPLHF
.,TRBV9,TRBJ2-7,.,TGTGCCAGCAGCGTAGCTGCCGGAACCTACGAGCAGTACTTC,CASSVAAGTYEQYF
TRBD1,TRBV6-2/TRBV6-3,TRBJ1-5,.,TGTGCCAGCAGTAGGGGGCATCAGCCCCAGCATTTT,CASSRGHQPQHF
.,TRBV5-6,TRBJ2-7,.,TGTGCCAGCAGCTTTCACCTCAGGGGAACCTACGAGCAGTACTTC,CASSFHLRGTYEQYF
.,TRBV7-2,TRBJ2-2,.,TGTGCCAGCAGCTTCTCACACTACACCGGGGAGCTGTTTTTT,CASSFSHYTGELFF
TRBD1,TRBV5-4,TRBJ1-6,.,TGTGCCAGCAGCTCCCGACAGGGGGTAGGTAATTCACCCCTCCACTTT,CASSSRQGVGNSPLHF
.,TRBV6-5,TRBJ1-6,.,TGTGCCAGCATGACAGGAAATAATTCACCCCTCCACTTT,CASMTGNNSPLHF
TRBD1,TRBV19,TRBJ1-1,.,TGTGCCAGTACCCGACAGGGGGCCAACACTGAAGCTTTCTTT,CASTRQGANTEAFF
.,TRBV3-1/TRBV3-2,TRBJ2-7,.,TGTGCCAGCAGCCAAGGTTCCGCTTACGAGCAGTACTTC,CASSQGSAYEQYF
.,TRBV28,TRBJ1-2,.,TGTGCCAGCAGTCCAATCAACTATGGCTACACCTTC,CASSPINYGYTF
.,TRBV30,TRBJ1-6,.,TGTGCCTGGAGTGCTGGGGCCGGCTATAATTCACCCCTCCACTTT,CAWSAGAGYNSPLHF
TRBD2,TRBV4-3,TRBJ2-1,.,TGCGCCAGCGGACGGGTGGCGGGGGGAAGTGAGCAGTTCTTC,CASGRVAGGSEQFF
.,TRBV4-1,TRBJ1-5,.,TGCGCCAGCAGCCAAGATTGGGCGATTGTAAGCAATCAGCCCCAGCATTTT,CASSQDWAIVSNQPQHF
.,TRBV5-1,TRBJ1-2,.,TGCGCCAGCAGCCCTATGACTGGGGATAATGGCTACACCTTC,CASSPMTGDNGYTF